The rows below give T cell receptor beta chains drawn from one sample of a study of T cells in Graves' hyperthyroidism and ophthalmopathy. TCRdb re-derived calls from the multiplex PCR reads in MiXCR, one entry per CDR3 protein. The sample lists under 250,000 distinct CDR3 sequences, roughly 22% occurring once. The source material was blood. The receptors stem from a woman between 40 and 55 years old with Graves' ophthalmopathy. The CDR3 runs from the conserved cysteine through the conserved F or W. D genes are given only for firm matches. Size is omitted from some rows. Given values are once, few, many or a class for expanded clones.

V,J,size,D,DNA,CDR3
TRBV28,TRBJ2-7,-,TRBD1,TGTGCCAGCAGTTCACCCGGACAGGGAGGGCAGTACTTC,CASSSPGQGGQYF
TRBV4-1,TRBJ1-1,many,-,TGCGCCAGCAGCTCTCAAGCGGGGGGGCAAGCTTTCTTT,CASSSQAGGQAFF
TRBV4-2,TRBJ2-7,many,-,TGTGCCAGCAGCCAAGAACAAGGATCCTCGACTAGGATCTACGAGCAGTACTTC,CASSQEQGSSTRIYEQYF
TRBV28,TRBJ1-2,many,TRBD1,TGTGCCAGCAGTCGGACAGGGCTTTTTGGCTACACCTTC,CASSRTGLFGYTF
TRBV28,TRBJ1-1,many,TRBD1,TGTGCCAGCAGCCACAGGGGTCCTGAAGCTTTCTTT,CASSHRGPEAFF
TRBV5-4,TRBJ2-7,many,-,TGTGCCAGCAGCCAAGGCGGAGGTTTTGAGCAGTACTTC,CASSQGGGFEQYF
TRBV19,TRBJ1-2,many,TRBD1,TGTGCCAGTAGTATAAGGACAGGGGATGGCTACACCTTC,CASSIRTGDGYTF
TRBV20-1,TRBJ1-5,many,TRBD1,TGCAGTGCGACTTTCGACAGGGTAGCTAGCAATCAGCCCCAGCATTTT,CSATFDRVASNQPQHF
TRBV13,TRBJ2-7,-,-,TGTGCCAGCAGCTCCCTGGACAGAGCCTACGAGCAGTACTTC,CASSSLDRAYEQYF
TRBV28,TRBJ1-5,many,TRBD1,TGTGCCAGCAGCCTATGGACAGGGATTAGCAATCAGCCCCAGCATTTT,CASSLWTGISNQPQHF
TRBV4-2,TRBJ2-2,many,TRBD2,TGTGCCAGCAGCCACGGGACTAGCGGGAACACCGGGGAGCTGTTTTTT,CASSHGTSGNTGELFF
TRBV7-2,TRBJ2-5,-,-,TGTGCCAGCAGCTTAGCGCTGGGGCCGGAGACCCAGTACTTC,CASSLALGPETQYF
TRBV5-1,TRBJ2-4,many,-,TGCGCCAGCAGGACGGGCGTATCGAACATTCAGTACTTC,CASRTGVSNIQYF
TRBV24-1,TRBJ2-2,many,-,TGTGCCACCGAAGAGAACACCGGGGAGCTGTTTTTT,CATEENTGELFF
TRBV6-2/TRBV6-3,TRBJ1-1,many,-,TGTGCCAGCAGTTATGGGGCGGGGAGGCCCGGTAGTACTGAAGCTTTCTTT,CASSYGAGRPGSTEAFF
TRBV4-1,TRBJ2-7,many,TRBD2,TGCGCCAGCAGCCAAGGGACTAGCGGTCTTTACGAGCAGTACTTC,CASSQGTSGLYEQYF
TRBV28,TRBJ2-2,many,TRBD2,TGTGCCAGCAGACCCTGGGTAGCGGGAGGCCCCGGGGAGCTGTTTTTT,CASRPWVAGGPGELFF
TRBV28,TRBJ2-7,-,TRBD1,TGTGCCAGCAGGAGACCGGGACAGGGGTTGATGGGCGAGCAGTACTTC,CASRRPGQGLMGEQYF
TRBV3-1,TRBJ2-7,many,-,TGTGCCAGCAGCCAACCCCCTAGTACCGAGCAGTACTTC,CASSQPPSTEQYF
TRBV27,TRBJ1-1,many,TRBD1,TGTGCCAGCAGTAATCCGGGCAGGGGGTTAGTAACTGAAGCTTTCTTT,CASSNPGRGLVTEAFF
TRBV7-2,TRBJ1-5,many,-,TGTGCCAGCAGCTTAGACAGGGTTAGCAATCAGCCCCAGCATTTT,CASSLDRVSNQPQHF
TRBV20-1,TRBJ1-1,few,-,TGCAGTGCTATCAGACAGCGGAACACTGAAGCTTTCTTT,CSAIRQRNTEAFF